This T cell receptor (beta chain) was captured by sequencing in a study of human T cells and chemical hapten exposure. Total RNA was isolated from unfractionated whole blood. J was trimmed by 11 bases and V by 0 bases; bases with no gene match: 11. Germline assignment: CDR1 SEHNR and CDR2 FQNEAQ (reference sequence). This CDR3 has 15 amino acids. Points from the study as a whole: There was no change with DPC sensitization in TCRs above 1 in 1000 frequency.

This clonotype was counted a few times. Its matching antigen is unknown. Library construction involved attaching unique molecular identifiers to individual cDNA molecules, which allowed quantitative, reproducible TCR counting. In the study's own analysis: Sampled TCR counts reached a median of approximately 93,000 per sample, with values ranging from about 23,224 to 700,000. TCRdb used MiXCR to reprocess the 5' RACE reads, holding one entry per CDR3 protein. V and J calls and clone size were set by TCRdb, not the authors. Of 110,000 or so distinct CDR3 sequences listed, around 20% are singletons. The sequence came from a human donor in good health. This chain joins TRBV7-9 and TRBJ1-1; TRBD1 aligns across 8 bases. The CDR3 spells CASSLAQGGMRLAFF. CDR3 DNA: TGTGCCAGCAGCTTAGCACAGGGGGGGATGAGGCTGGCTTTCTTT. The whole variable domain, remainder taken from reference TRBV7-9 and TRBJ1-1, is DTGVSQNPRHKITKRGQNVTFRCDPISEHNRLYWYRQTLGQGPEFLTYFQNEAQLEKSRLLSDRFSAERPKGSFSTLEIQRTEQGDSAMYLCASSLAQGGMRLAFFGQGTRLTVV.